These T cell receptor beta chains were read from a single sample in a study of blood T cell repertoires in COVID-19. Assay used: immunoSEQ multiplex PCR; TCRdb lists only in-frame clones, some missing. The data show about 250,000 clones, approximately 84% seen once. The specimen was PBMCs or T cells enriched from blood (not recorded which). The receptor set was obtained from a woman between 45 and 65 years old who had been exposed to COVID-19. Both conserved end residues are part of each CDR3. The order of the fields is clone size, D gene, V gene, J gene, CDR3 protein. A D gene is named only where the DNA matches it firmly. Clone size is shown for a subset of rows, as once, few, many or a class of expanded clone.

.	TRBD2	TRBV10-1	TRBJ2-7	CASSESGRGEQYF
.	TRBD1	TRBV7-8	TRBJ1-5	CASSPGTGINQPQHF
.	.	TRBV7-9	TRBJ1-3	CASSLGDSRSSGNTIYF
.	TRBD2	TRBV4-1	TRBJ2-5	CASSQENTRGGQETQYF
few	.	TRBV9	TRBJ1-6	CASPRRERNNSPLHF
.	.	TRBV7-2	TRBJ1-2	CASTLRGPLGRGYTF
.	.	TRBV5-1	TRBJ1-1	CASSGMGNTEAFF
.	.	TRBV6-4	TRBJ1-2	CASSDSQGLRGYTF
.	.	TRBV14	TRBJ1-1	CASNRVGDTEAFF
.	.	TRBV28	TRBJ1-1	CASPPSGHTEAFF
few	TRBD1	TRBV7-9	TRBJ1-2	CASSLDRGGYTF
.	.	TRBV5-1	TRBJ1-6	CASSPGISSGNSPLHF
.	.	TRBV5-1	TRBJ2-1	CASSPYSYNEQFF
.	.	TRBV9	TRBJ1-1	CASSVELTGERAFF
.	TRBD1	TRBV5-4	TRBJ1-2	CASSAGTVYYGYTF
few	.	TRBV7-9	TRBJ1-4	CASKRSGVEKLFF
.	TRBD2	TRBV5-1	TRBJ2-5	CASSLVASGAETQYF
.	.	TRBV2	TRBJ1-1	CASRRGGKNTEAFF
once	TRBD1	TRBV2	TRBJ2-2	CASSPRGQGDTGELFF
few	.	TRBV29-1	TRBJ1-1	CSVEQGVAFF
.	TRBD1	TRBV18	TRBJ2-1	CASSPEQGAYNEQFF
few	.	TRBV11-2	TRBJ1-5	CASSRRDSRGNQPQHF
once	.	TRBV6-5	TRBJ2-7	CASSLHSGYEQYF
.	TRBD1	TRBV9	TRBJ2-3	CACAEGAITDTQYF
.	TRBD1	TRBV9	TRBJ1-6	CASSRGQGAEPLHF
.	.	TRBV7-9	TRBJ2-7	CASSLTAGPKSYEQYF
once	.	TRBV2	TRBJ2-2	CASRNRGGGELFF
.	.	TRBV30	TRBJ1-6	CAWSTTAPNSPLHF
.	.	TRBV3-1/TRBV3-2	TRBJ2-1	CASSKGGRSGGPYSYNEQFF
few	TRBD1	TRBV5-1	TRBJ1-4	CASSPGQAVNEKLFF
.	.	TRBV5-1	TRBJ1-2	CASSLNQGYGYTF
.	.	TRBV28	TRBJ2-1	CASSSSSSYNEQFF
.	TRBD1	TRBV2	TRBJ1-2	CASSERGTGHGYTF
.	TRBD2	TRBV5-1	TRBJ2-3	CASNGKAGGPADTQYF
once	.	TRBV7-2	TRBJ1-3	CASSLGGNSISGNTIYF
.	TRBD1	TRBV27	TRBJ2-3	CASSLVGQGVDTQYF
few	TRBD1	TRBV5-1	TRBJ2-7	CASSLDGQVYEQYF